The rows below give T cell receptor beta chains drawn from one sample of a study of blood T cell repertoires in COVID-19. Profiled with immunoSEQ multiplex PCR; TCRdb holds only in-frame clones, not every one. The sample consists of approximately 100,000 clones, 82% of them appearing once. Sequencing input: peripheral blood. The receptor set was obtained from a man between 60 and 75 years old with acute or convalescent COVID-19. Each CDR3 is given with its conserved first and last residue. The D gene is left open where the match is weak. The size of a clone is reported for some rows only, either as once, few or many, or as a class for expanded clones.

TGTGCCAGCGACTACCCCACAGCAACAAATGGCAATGAGCAGTTCTTC | CASDYPTATNGNEQFF | TRBV7-9 | 16 | once | TRBJ2-1 | NA
TGTGCCAGCAGTTTAGAGGTCTATTCACCCCTCCACTTT | CASSLEVYSPLHF | TRBV27 | 13 | NA | TRBJ1-6 | NA
TGTGCCAGCAGTTTATTGAGAAGACAGGGAGAGGCTAGTAGCAATCAGCCCCAGCATTTT | CASSLLRRQGEASSNQPQHF | TRBV28 | 20 | NA | TRBJ1-5 | TRBD1
TGTGCCTGGGGACGTGGACAGGGGAGTGAAAAACTGTTTTTT | CAWGRGQGSEKLFF | TRBV30 | 14 | few | TRBJ1-4 | TRBD1
TGTGCCAGCAGCCAAGAAGGACAGGCCACCTCTGGGGCCAACGTCCTGACTTTC | CASSQEGQATSGANVLTF | TRBV4-2 | 18 | NA | TRBJ2-6 | TRBD1
TGTGCCAGCAGCTCACAGGAAAAACTGTTTTTT | CASSSQEKLFF | TRBV6-2/TRBV6-3 | 11 | NA | TRBJ1-4 | NA
TGTGCCAGCAGCTCTCGATCGGACAGGGCGAATTCACCCCTCCACTTT | CASSSRSDRANSPLHF | TRBV7-2 | 16 | once | TRBJ1-6 | TRBD1
TGCAGCGTTGCTGGGACAGGCGGACAGCCCCAGCATTTT | CSVAGTGGQPQHF | TRBV29-1 | 13 | NA | TRBJ1-5 | TRBD1
TGTGCCAGCAGTTTCATCGCGACCTACAATGAGCAGTTCTTC | CASSFIATYNEQFF | TRBV28 | 14 | NA | TRBJ2-1 | NA
TGTGCCAGCAGCTTCGGACAGGAGTACGGCTACACCTTC | CASSFGQEYGYTF | TRBV11-3 | 13 | once | TRBJ1-2 | TRBD1
TGCGCCAGCAGCTTGGTTCGGGGTGAAGAGACCCAGTACTTC | CASSLVRGEETQYF | TRBV5-1 | 14 | NA | TRBJ2-5 | NA
TGTGCCAGCTCCTTAGCGGCAGGATCTAGCACAGATACGCAGTATTTT | CASSLAAGSSTDTQYF | TRBV11-3 | 16 | NA | TRBJ2-3 | NA
TGTGCCAGCAGTTCGGGACAGAATCCCCAGCCCCAGCATTTT | CASSSGQNPQPQHF | TRBV7-9 | 14 | few | TRBJ1-5 | TRBD1
TGCAGCGCCCATGGGGGCGGTGAGCAGTTCTTC | CSAHGGGEQFF | TRBV29-1 | 11 | NA | TRBJ2-1 | NA
TGTGCCAGCAGCGTAGAGTGGGCCCCGAACACTGAAGCTTTCTTT | CASSVEWAPNTEAFF | TRBV9 | 15 | NA | TRBJ1-1 | NA
TGTGCCAGCAGCCAAGTTAAGGGGCGGGGGGAGACCCAGTACTTC | CASSQVKGRGETQYF | TRBV14 | 15 | NA | TRBJ2-5 | TRBD2
TGTGCCAGCAGCTTGTGGGGGGGGCAGGATTCCTATGGCTACACCTTC | CASSLWGGQDSYGYTF | TRBV5-8 | 16 | few | TRBJ1-2 | NA
TGCAGTGCGGAGGCCCAAGAGACCCAGTACTTC | CSAEAQETQYF | TRBV20-1 | 11 | once | TRBJ2-5 | NA
TGTGCCAGCAGCGTAACAGGGAGCTACAATGAGCAGTTCTTC | CASSVTGSYNEQFF | TRBV9 | 14 | NA | TRBJ2-1 | NA
TGTGCCAGCTCACCTCGGCAGGCGAACACCGGGGAGCTGTTTTTT | CASSPRQANTGELFF | TRBV18 | 15 | NA | TRBJ2-2 | NA
TGCGCCAGCAGTCATCCTGGGACTAGCGTCCCCAGCTCCTACAATGAGCAGTTCTTC | CASSHPGTSVPSSYNEQFF | TRBV5-1 | 19 | once | TRBJ2-1 | TRBD2
TGCGCCAGCAGCCGGGGCCTATGGGCGGGAGACGCAGATACGCAGTATTTT | CASSRGLWAGDADTQYF | TRBV4-3 | 17 | once | TRBJ2-3 | TRBD2
TGTGCCAGCAGCGTACTACAGGGGAAGTCTGGAAACACCATATATTTT | CASSVLQGKSGNTIYF | TRBV28 | 16 | NA | TRBJ1-3 | TRBD1
TGTGCCAGCAGCCCATCTAGGCAGACCCAGTACTTC | CASSPSRQTQYF | TRBV3-1/TRBV3-2 | 12 | NA | TRBJ2-5 | NA
TGTGCCAGCAGCCTCAACAGGGGCTATGGCTACACCTTC | CASSLNRGYGYTF | TRBV12-3/TRBV12-4 | 13 | NA | TRBJ1-2 | TRBD1
TGTGCCAGCAGTGAAGCTATGAGCTACGAGCAGTACTTC | CASSEAMSYEQYF | TRBV6-1 | 13 | NA | TRBJ2-7 | NA
TGCGCCAGCAGCCAAGAAGACCAAGGGTATGGGAGGGACACCATATATTTT | CASSQEDQGYGRDTIYF | TRBV4-3 | 17 | NA | TRBJ1-3 | NA
TGTGCCAGCAGCTTGATCCGGGATTCCCTCTACAATGAGCAGTTCTTC | CASSLIRDSLYNEQFF | TRBV5-5 | 16 | once | TRBJ2-1 | NA
TGTGCCAGCAGTGAACGGGGGAGATACTACGAGCAGTACTTC | CASSERGRYYEQYF | TRBV2 | 14 | once | TRBJ2-7 | NA
TGTGCCAGCAGCCAAGTATTGGTTACAGGTTCGTCCTCTGGAAACACCATATATTTT | CASSQVLVTGSSSGNTIYF | TRBV4-2 | 19 | few | TRBJ1-3 | NA
TGTGCCAGCAGTTTGGGGGGGGGCTACGAGCAGTACTTC | CASSLGGGYEQYF | TRBV28 | 13 | few | TRBJ2-7 | TRBD2
TGTGCCAGCAGCGAGGGGGAGGGAGGATACGAGCAGTACTTC | CASSEGEGGYEQYF | TRBV9 | 14 | NA | TRBJ2-7 | NA
TGTGCCACCAGTGATTACCAACAGGGGGCTAGCGGAGGTTACAATGAGCAGTTCTTC | CATSDYQQGASGGYNEQFF | TRBV24-1 | 19 | NA | TRBJ2-1 | TRBD1
TGTGCCAGCGCCCTACCCGACTACAATGAGCAGTTCTTC | CASALPDYNEQFF | TRBV12-3/TRBV12-4 | 13 | NA | TRBJ2-1 | NA
TGTGCCAGTTCAACTGGGGAACACAGGTCGCAGTACTTC | CASSTGEHRSQYF | TRBV28 | 13 | NA | TRBJ2-7 | NA
TGTGCCAGCTCAACGGGGACTCTAGGTCACACTGAAGCTTTCTTT | CASSTGTLGHTEAFF | TRBV5-5 | 15 | NA | TRBJ1-1 | NA
TGTGCCTGGAGTGTAGAGGCTTCTCAGCCCCAGCATTTT | CAWSVEASQPQHF | TRBV30 | 13 | NA | TRBJ1-5 | NA
TGTGCCAGCACCCCGGTCTCCTACGAGCAGTACTTC | CASTPVSYEQYF | TRBV7-2 | 12 | NA | TRBJ2-7 | NA
TGTGCCACCAGTGACTCAGGGATGAGTAATCAGCCCCAGCATTTT | CATSDSGMSNQPQHF | TRBV24-1 | 15 | NA | TRBJ1-5 | NA
TGCGCCAGCAGCTTAGCGGGGCCGAACAATGAGCAGTTCTTC | CASSLAGPNNEQFF | TRBV5-1 | 14 | NA | TRBJ2-1 | TRBD2
TGTGCCAGTAGTAAATACCGGGACAGCTTTAATTCACCCCTCCACTTT | CASSKYRDSFNSPLHF | TRBV19 | 16 | NA | TRBJ1-6 | TRBD1
TGTGCCAGCGGAACCGGGGCGGGAGGTCTCCAGTACTTC | CASGTGAGGLQYF | TRBV28 | 13 | NA | TRBJ2-5 | TRBD2
TGTGCCAGCAGCCTGACGACAGGTTCTTTTGAAAAACTGTTTTTT | CASSLTTGSFEKLFF | TRBV7-9 | 15 | few | TRBJ1-4 | NA
TGTGCCAGCAGCCAACAGGCGGGGGGCGTCTATGGCTACACCTTC | CASSQQAGGVYGYTF | TRBV7-8 | 15 | few | TRBJ1-2 | NA
TGTGCCAGCACCCCGAGCATGGGAGGGTATGGCTACACCTTC | CASTPSMGGYGYTF | TRBV25-1 | 14 | few | TRBJ1-2 | NA
TGTGCCAGCAGCCCGTCCACTGAAGCTTTCTTT | CASSPSTEAFF | TRBV11-2 | 11 | NA | TRBJ1-1 | NA
TGTGCCAGCAGCCAAGGAGATTACTATGGCTACACCTTC | CASSQGDYYGYTF | TRBV4-2 | 13 | NA | TRBJ1-2 | NA
TGTGCCACCGGACAGGGTATGTACACTGAAGCTTTCTTT | CATGQGMYTEAFF | TRBV19 | 13 | NA | TRBJ1-1 | TRBD1
TGTGCCAGCAGCTCGGGTCCCTTCAATGAGCAGTTCTTC | CASSSGPFNEQFF | TRBV5-8 | 13 | NA | TRBJ2-1 | NA
TGTGCCAGCATCCCACTGGGCCGCCGCTCCTACAATGAGCAGTTCTTC | CASIPLGRRSYNEQFF | TRBV27 | 16 | few | TRBJ2-1 | NA
TGTGCCAGCAGTTATTTGCGCGGGAGCACCTACGAGCAGTACTTC | CASSYLRGSTYEQYF | TRBV6-2/TRBV6-3 | 15 | NA | TRBJ2-7 | TRBD2
TGCGCCAGCAGCCAGAGGGACCAGCGGGAATCGGATACGCAGTATTTT | CASSQRDQRESDTQYF | TRBV5-1 | 16 | few | TRBJ2-3 | TRBD2
TGCGCCAGCAGCTTAACTGACAGTGCCCGAAACCGGGACAGGGGGCGTTACGAGCAGTACTTC | CASSLTDSARNRDRGRYEQYF | TRBV5-1 | 21 | NA | TRBJ2-7 | TRBD1
TGTGCCAGTAGTATAGACTATACACTAGCGGGAAGATACATTCAGTACTTC | CASSIDYTLAGRYIQYF | TRBV19 | 17 | NA | TRBJ2-4 | TRBD2
TGTGCCAGCAGTCCACAGGGGGCGGCCTACGAGCAGTACTTC | CASSPQGAAYEQYF | TRBV5-4 | 14 | NA | TRBJ2-7 | TRBD1
TGTGCCAGCAGTTGGACAGGAAACTATGGCTACACCTTC | CASSWTGNYGYTF | TRBV12-3/TRBV12-4 | 13 | few | TRBJ1-2 | TRBD1